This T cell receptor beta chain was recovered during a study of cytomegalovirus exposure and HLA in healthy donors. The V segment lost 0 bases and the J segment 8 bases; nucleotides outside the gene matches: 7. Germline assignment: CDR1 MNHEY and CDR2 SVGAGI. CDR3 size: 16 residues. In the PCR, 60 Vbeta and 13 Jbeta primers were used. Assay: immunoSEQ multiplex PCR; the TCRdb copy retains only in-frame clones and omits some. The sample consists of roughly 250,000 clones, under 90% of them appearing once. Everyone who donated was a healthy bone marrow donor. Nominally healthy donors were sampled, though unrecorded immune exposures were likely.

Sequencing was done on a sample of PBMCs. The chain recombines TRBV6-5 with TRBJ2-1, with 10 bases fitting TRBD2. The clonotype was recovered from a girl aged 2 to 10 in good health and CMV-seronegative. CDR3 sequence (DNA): TGTGCCAGCAGTTACTCGAAAGCGGGGGGGCGATATGAGCAGTTCTTC. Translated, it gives CASSYSKAGGRYEQFF.